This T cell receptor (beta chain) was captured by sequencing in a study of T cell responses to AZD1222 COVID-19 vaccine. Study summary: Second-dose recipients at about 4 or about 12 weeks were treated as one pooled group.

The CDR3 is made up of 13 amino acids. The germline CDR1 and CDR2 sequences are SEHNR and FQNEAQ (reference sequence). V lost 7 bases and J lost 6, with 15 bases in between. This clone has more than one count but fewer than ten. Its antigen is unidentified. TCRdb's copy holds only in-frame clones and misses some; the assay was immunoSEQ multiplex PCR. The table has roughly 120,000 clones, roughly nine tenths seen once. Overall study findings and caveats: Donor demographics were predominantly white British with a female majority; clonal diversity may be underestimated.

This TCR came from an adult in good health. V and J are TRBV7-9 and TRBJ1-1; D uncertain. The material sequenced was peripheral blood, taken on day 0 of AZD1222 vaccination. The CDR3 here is CASTPAGMAEAFF. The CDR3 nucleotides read TGTGCCAGCACCCCCGCGGGGATGGCTGAAGCTTTCTTT. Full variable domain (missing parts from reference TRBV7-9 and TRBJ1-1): DTGVSQNPRHKITKRGQNVTFRCDPISEHNRLYWYRQTLGQGPEFLTYFQNEAQLEKSRLLSDRFSAERPKGSFSTLEIQRTEQGDSAMYLCASTPAGMAEAFFGQGTRLTVV.